The T cell receptor beta chain described here comes from a study of blood T cells in healthy people across ages. Study details: With template switching, about one barcoded beta molecule was captured per two T cells. Study findings and constraints: The study lacked donor CMV status, which possibly confounded expanded clonotype changes. Long-lived and aged donors differed, with more naive CD4+ cells and higher diversity in the long-lived.

Comment on this clonotype: Its antigen is as yet unknown.

CDR1 is MNHEY, CDR2 SMNVEV, per germline (reference sequence). The V gene end was trimmed by 8 bases and the J gene end by 6 bases; junction bases not matched to a gene: 9. The CDR3 has 13 amino acids. Through a sample-barcoded 5' primer and a J-beta primer mix, a second PCR was run for roughly 7 to 11 cycles. TCRdb called the 5' RACE reads again in MiXCR, with one record for every CDR3 protein. The sample yields around 970,000 distinct CDR3 sequences, about 51% seen once. The material sequenced was blood. V and J are TRBV27 and TRBJ2-7, with 8 bases fitting TRBD2. The clonotype comes from a woman aged 60-70 years in good health. CDR3 residues: CASRSGGLSEQYF. The CDR3 nucleotides are TGTGCCAGCCGCTCGGGAGGGCTTTCCGAGCAGTACTTC.